The rows below give T cell receptor beta chains drawn from one sample of a study of neurological immune-mediated disorders. TCRdb reanalysed the 5' RACE reads using MiXCR and keeps one entry per CDR3 protein. The table records tens of thousands of distinct CDR3 sequences, approximately 6% of them present only once. Sequencing was done on a sample of PBMCs. Receptor source: an older woman with multiple sclerosis. Both conserved end residues are part of each CDR3. Each record gives: V gene, J gene, D gene, clone size, CDR3 protein, CDR3 DNA. D genes are given only for firm matches. Rows may omit the clone size; those that give it use once, few, many or a size class.

>TRBV18|TRBJ2-7|NA|many
CASSEQKGSMGEQYF
TGTGCCAGCTCAGAACAAAAAGGTTCTATGGGCGAGCAGTACTTC
>TRBV7-9|TRBJ1-1|TRBD1|many
CASSFSSGTAREAFF
TGTGCCAGCAGCTTTTCGTCCGGGACAGCCAGGGAAGCTTTCTTT
>TRBV2|TRBJ2-6|NA|few
CASSDNWGYGANVLTF
TGTGCCAGCAGTGATAACTGGGGCTATGGGGCCAACGTCCTGACTTTC
>TRBV6-6|TRBJ1-5|TRBD1|many
CASSSPGQGNQPQHF
TGTGCCAGCAGTTCCCCGGGACAGGGTAATCAGCCCCAGCATTTT
>TRBV12-3/TRBV12-4|TRBJ1-2|TRBD1|many
CASRPYQTGFGSGYTF
TGTGCCAGCAGGCCATATCAGACAGGGTTTGGTAGTGGCTACACCTTC
>TRBV6-5|TRBJ2-3|NA|many
CASGRPNRRADTQYF
TGTGCCAGCGGTAGGCCCAATCGGAGGGCAGATACGCAGTATTTT
>TRBV20-1|TRBJ2-5|NA|many
CSASVVETQYF
TGCAGTGCTAGTGTCGTGGAGACCCAGTACTTC
>TRBV3-1|TRBJ1-1|NA|NA
CASTLTVNTEAFF
TGTGCCAGCACTTTGACCGTGAACACTGAAGCTTTCTTT
>TRBV14|TRBJ2-1|NA|many
CASSHLAGTDNEQFF
TGTGCCAGCAGCCACTTGGCGGGGACCGACAATGAGCAGTTCTTC
>TRBV11-2|TRBJ2-7|NA|few
CASSLAVGAYEQYF
TGTGCCAGCAGCTTAGCGGTGGGGGCCTACGAGCAGTACTTC
>TRBV6-5|TRBJ2-3|TRBD2|many
CASSYLGLAGGADTQYF
TGTGCCAGCAGTTACCTGGGACTAGCGGGAGGGGCAGATACGCAGTATTTT
>TRBV2|TRBJ2-7|NA|many
CASSGDSRDEQYF
TGTGCCAGCAGTGGGGATAGCCGAGACGAGCAGTACTTC
>TRBV16|TRBJ1-5|NA|many
CASSQSRHNQPQHF
TGTGCCAGCAGCCAATCGAGGCACAATCAGCCCCAGCATTTT
>TRBV20-1|TRBJ1-5|NA|many
CSARGTTFSNQPQHF
TGCAGTGCTCGCGGGACAACCTTTAGCAATCAGCCCCAGCATTTT
>TRBV5-5|TRBJ2-5|NA|many
CASSLDRLGGLETQYF
TGTGCCAGCAGCTTGGACAGGCTGGGGGGTTTAGAGACCCAGTACTTC
>TRBV15|TRBJ2-5|NA|many
CATSNGETQYF
TGTGCCACCAGCAACGGGGAGACCCAGTACTTC
>TRBV10-2|TRBJ2-1|TRBD1|many
CATRGREGNEQFF
TGCGCCACTAGGGGGCGAGAAGGCAATGAGCAGTTCTTC
>TRBV18|TRBJ2-5|NA|many
CASSPRGPKETQYF
TGTGCCAGCTCACCACGGGGTCCAAAGGAAACCCAGTACTTC
>TRBV12-3/TRBV12-4|TRBJ1-1|NA|many
CASSLLEAEAFF
TGTGCCAGCAGTTTACTAGAAGCTGAAGCTTTCTTT
>TRBV6-2/TRBV6-3|TRBJ2-5|NA|many
CAAGGPYQMAQYF
TGTGCCGCCGGCGGGCCCTACCAGATGGCCCAGTACTTC